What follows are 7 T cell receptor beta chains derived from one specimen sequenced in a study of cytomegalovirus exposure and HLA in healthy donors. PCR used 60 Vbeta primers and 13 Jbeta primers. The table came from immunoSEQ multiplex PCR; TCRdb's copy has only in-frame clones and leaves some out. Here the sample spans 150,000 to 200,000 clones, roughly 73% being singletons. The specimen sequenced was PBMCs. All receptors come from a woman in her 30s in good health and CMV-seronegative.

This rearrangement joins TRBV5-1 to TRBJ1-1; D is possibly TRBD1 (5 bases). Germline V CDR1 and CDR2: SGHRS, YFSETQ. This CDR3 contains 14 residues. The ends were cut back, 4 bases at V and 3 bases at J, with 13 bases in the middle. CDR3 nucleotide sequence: TGCGCCAGCAGCCCCTCAGGGAAACACACTGAAGCTTTCTTT. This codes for CASSPSGKHTEAFF.

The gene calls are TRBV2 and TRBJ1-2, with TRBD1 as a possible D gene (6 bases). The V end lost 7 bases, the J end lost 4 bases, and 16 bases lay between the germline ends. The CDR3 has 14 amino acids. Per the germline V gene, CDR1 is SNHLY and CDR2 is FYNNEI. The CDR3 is CASTSLDRLYGYTF. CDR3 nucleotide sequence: TGTGCCAGCACCTCCTTGGACAGACTCTATGGCTACACCTTC.

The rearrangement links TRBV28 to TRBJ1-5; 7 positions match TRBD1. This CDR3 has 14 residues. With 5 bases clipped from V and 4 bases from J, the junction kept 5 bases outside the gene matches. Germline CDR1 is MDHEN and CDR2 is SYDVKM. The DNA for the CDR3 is TGTGCCAGCAGTCCAACAGGGGTTAATCAGCCCCAGCATTTT. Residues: CASSPTGVNQPQHF.

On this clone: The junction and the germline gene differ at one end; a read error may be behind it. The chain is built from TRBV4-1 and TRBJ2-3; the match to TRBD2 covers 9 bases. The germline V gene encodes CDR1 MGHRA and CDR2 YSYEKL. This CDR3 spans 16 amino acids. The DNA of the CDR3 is TGTGCCAGCAGCCAAGAATTAGGCGGGGGGGCAGATACGCAGTATTTT. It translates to CASSQELGGGADTQYF.

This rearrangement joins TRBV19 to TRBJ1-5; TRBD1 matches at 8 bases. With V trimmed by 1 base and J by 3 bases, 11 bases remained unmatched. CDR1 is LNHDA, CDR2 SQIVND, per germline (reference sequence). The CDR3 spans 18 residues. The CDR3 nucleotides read TGTGCCAGTAGTATAGGCAGAGCCGGACAGGGCCACAATCAGCCCCAGCATTTT. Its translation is CASSIGRAGQGHNQPQHF.

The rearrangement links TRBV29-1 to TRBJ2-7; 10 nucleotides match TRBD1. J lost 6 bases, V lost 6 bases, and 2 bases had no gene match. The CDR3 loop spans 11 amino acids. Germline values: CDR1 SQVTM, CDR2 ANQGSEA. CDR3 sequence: CSVGQGGEQYF. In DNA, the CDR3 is TGCAGCGTAGGACAGGGGGGCGAGCAGTACTTC.

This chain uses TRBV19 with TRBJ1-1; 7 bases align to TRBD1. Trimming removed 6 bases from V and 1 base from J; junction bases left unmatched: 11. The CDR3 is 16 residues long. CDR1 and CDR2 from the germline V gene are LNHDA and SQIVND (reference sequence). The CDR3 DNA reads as TGTGCCAGTAGGTCGGGGAGGACAGGCTGGAACACTGAAGCTTTCTTT. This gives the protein CASRSGRTGWNTEAFF. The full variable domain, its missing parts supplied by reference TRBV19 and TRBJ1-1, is DGGITQSPKYLFRKEGQNVTLSCEQNLNHDAMYWYRQDPGQGLRLIYYSQIVNDFQKGDIAEGYSVSREKKESFPLTVTSAQKNPTAFYLCASRSGRTGWNTEAFFGQGTRLTVV.